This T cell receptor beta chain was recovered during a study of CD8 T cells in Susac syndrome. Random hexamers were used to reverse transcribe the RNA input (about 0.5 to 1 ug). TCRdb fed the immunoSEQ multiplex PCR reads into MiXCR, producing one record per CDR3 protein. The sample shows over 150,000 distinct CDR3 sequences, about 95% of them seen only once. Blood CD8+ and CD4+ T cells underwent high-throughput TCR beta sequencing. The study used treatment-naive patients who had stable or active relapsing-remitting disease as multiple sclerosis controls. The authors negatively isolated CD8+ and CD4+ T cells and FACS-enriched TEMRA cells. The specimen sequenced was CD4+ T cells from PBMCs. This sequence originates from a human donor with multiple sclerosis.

CDR3 bases: TGTGCCTGGCGACAGGGGTCTGGGGCCAACGTCCTGACTTTC. Its translation is CAWRQGSGANVLTF. V gene TRBV30 combines with J gene TRBJ2-6, with 8 bases lining up with TRBD1. Germline V gene lookup returns CDR1 GTSNPN and CDR2 SVGIG (reference sequence). This CDR3 comprises 14 residues. J lost 1 base, V lost 5 bases, and 1 base had no gene match.